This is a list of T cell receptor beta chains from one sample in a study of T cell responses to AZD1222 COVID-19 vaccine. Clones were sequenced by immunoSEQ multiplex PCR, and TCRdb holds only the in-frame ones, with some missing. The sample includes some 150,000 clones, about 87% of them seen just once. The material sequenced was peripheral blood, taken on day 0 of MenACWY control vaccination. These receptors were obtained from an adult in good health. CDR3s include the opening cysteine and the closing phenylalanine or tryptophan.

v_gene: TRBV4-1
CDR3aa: CASSQDLRGAGSYYGYTF

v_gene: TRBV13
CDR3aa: CASSPRGRRGEKLFF

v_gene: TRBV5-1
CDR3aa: CASSADRGTEAFF

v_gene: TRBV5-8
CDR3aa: CASSLVSGPQHF

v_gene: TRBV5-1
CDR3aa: CASSHDRGNTEAFF

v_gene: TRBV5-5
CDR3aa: CASSPAGVGGEKLFF

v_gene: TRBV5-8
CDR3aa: CASSRTRVGENSPLHF

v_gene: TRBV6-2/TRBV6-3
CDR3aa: CASSYTLVDSYEQYF

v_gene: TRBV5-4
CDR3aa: CASSSGDPGNTIYF

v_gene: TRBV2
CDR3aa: CASSEVLAGGSTSDTQYF

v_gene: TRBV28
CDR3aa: CASMGVNYGYTF

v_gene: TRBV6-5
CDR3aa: CASSYGQGFRKGYTF

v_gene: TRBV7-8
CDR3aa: CASSREGTGRRQYF

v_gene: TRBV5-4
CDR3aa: CASSLDGASGRRGTQYF

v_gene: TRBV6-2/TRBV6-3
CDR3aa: CASSSSGREAFF

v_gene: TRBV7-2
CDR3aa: CASSLRQGTEAFF

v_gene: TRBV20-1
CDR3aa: CSARTVYGYTF

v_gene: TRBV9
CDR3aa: CASSVPNPGGSAHEQYF

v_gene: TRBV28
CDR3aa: CASSLRQFQLRDTQYF

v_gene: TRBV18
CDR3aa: CASSPGQTTDTQYF

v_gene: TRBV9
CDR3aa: CASSVGVFRDSPLHF

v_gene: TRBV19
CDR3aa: CASTLTRGSYEQYF

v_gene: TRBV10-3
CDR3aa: CAIRRLGQGDEQYF

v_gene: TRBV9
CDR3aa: CASSVGPVAASYEQYF

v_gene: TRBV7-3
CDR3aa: CASSTSSDSPLHF

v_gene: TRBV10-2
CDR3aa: CASSSTPDSPLHF

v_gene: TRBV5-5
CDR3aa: CASSAGYYNEQFF

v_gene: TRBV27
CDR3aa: CASSFLGQQETQYF

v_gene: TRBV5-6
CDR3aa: CASSLFGQGKEKLFF

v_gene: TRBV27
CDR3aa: CASSPGRNTEAFF

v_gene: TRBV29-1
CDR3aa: CSAATDLSSYNEQFF

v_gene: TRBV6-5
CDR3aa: CASSSVGSGNTIYF

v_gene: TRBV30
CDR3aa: CAWSDDSNQPQHF

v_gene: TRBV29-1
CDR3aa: CSVGQIQETQYF

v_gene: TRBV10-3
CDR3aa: CAISDRTEAFF

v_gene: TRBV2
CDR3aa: CATQRKADHYGYTF

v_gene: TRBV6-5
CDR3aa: CASSYVAGVSEQYF

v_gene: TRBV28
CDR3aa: CASHLRDRVRGDTEAFF

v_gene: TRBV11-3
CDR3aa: CASRFREDTQYF

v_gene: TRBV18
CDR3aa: CASSPLAGGSTDTQYF

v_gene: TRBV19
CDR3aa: CASSTDGLNSYNEQFF

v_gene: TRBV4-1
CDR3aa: CASSQGEQASEKLFF

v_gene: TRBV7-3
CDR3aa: CASSLHSGANTGELFF

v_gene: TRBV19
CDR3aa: CASSTFSGGHYNEQFF

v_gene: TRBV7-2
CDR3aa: CASSLEPYRPQHF

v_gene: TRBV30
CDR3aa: CAWSTNVRGGLYEQYF

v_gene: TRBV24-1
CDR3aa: CATSERLAGGPIFSYNEQFF

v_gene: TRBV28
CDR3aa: CASHLRTVGQPQHF

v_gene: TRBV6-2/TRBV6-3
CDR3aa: CASSHYGSGYPYEQYF

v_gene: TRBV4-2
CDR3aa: CASSQDLRGRNTEAFF

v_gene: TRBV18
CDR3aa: CASSVPGGLYEQYF

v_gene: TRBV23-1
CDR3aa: CASSVGQLLVYEQYF